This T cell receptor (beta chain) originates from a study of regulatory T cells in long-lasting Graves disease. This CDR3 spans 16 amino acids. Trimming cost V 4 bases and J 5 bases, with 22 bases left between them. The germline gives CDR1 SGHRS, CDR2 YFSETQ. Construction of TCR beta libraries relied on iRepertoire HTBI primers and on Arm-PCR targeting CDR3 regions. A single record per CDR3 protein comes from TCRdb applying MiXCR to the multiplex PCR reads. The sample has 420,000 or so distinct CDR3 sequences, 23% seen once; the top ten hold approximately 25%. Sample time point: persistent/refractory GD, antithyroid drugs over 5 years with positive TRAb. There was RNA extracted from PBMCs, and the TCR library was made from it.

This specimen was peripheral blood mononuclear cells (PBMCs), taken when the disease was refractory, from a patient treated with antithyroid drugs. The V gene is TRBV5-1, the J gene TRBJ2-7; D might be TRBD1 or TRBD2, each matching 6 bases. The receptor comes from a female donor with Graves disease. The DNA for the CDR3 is TGCGCCAGCAGCGAAGGAACAGGGAGGTGGACGGACGAGCAGTACTTC. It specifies CASSEGTGRWTDEQYF.